This entry is about one T cell receptor beta chain. With 2 bases clipped from V and 8 bases from J, the junction kept 6 bases outside the gene matches. The CDR3 length is 14 residues. Germline CDR1 reads GTSNPN; CDR2 reads SVGIG (reference sequence). This sample stems from a study of blood T cell repertoires in COVID-19. Study at large: COVID-19 samples, acute and convalescent, were from the United States, Italy and Spain. In each case, the material was cDNA or gDNA derived from T cells, B-cell-depleted T cells, or PBMCs.

Per the original data handling: Amplification with reference gene primers provided the estimates of nucleated cell counts. Sequencing was performed with immunoSEQ multiplex PCR; in TCRdb, only in-frame clones are kept and a portion is missing. Clonal size and the V and J genes are those of that table, whereas D and trimming came from the DNA. The sample shows some 190,000 clones, approximately 85% of them seen only once. This sequence originates from a human donor with active or convalescent COVID-19. The donor label of this sample is uncertain. The source material was peripheral blood. The rearrangement uses TRBV30 and TRBJ1-4; 9 positions agree with TRBD1. The CDR3 DNA sequence: TGTGCCTGGAGTTCGGGACAGGGAGGGGAAAAACTGTTTTTT. Translating gives CAWSSGQGGEKLFF.